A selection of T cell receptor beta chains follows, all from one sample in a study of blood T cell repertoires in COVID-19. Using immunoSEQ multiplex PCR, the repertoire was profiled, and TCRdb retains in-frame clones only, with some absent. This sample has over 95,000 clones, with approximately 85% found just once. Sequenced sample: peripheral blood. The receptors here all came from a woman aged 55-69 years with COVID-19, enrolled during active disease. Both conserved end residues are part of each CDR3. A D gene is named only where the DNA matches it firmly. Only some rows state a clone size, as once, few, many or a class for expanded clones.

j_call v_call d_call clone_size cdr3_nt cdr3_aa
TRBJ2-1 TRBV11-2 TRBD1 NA TGTGCCAGCAGCCGGCCGACAGGGGGCGGAAATGAGCAGTTCTTC CASSRPTGGGNEQFF
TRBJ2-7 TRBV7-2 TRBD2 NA TGTGCCAGCAGCTCCACGGGGGGGCACGTCTACGAGCAGTACTTC CASSSTGGHVYEQYF
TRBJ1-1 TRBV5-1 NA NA TGCGCCAGCAGCTTGAGCCATGGGAGCACTGAAGCTTTCTTT CASSLSHGSTEAFF
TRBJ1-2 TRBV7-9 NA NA TGTGCCAGCAGCGTATGGACAGATTATTATGGCTACACCTTC CASSVWTDYYGYTF
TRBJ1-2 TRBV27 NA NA TGTGCCAGCAGCCAAGCAGGAATGTATGGCTACACCTTC CASSQAGMYGYTF
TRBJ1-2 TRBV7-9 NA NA TGTGCCAGCAGCCCACGTACGGACTATGGCTACACCTTC CASSPRTDYGYTF
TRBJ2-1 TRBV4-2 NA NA TGTGCCAGCAGCCAAGATATCCCCAGGGGCCTAGGGAATGAGCAGTTCTTC CASSQDIPRGLGNEQFF
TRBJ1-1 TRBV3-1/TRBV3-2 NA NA TGTGCCAGCAGCCAAGTGGGGGCTACTGAAGCTTTCTTT CASSQVGATEAFF
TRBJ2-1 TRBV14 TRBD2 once TGTGCCAGCAGCCAAGATAGGCTAGCGGATTCCTACAATGAGCAGTTCTTC CASSQDRLADSYNEQFF
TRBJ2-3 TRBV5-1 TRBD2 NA TGCGCCAGCAGCTATGGGATGTGGCGGGGGGGCCACGATACGCAGTATTTT CASSYGMWRGGHDTQYF
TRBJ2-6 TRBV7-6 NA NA TGTGCCAGCAGCTCCGACTTGAGGGGGGCCAACGTCCTGACTTTC CASSSDLRGANVLTF
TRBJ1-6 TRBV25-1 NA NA TGTGCCAGCAGTGAATCGACGGAAGGACTTTCACCCCTCCACTTT CASSESTEGLSPLHF
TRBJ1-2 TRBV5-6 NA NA TGTGCCAGCAGCTTGAGGCAGGAGGGCTATGGCTACACCTTC CASSLRQEGYGYTF
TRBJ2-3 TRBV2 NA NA TGTGCCAGCAGTCCGCAGGGGTACACAGATACGCAGTATTTT CASSPQGYTDTQYF
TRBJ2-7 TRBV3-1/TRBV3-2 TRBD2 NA TGTGCCAGCAGCCAAAAACCTAGCGGGGGCCCCTACGAGCAGTACTTC CASSQKPSGGPYEQYF
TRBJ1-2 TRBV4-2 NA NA TGTGCCAGCAGCCAAGAGGATCCGGGACTGGATGGCTACACCTTC CASSQEDPGLDGYTF
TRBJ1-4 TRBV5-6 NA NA TGTGCCAGCAGCTTAATCGCCAGTGAAAAACTGTTTTTT CASSLIASEKLFF
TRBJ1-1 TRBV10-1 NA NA TGCGCCAGCAGTGAGCCTGGAGCGAACACTGAAGCTTTCTTT CASSEPGANTEAFF
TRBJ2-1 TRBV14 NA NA TGTGCCAGCAGCCAAGTCAATTACAATGAGCAGTTCTTC CASSQVNYNEQFF
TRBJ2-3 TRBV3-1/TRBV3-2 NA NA TGTGCCAGCAGCCAAGATCCCCGGGGCACAGATACGCAGTATTTT CASSQDPRGTDTQYF
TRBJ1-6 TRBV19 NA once TGTGCCAGTAGGACAGGAGGAGACTCCTATAATTCACCCCTCCACTTT CASRTGGDSYNSPLHF